The 17 T cell receptor beta chains presented below share a single source sample, sequenced in a study of PD-1 blockade in classical Hodgkin lymphoma. The repertoire was sequenced with immunoSEQ multiplex PCR; TCRdb's copy has only in-frame clones and lacks some. The sample records about 37,000 clones, more than 65% being singletons. Each and every patient relapsed after autologous stem cell transplantation, and patients got differing brentuximab vedotin exposure. Sequenced here: peripheral blood mononuclear cells (PBMCs), sampled before the second cycle of nivolumab. The source is a human donor with classical Hodgkin lymphoma.

The chain links TRBV7-2 to TRBJ2-3, with 11 bases matching TRBD2. CDR1 SGHTA and CDR2 FQGNSA come from the germline V gene. The length of the CDR3 is 19 residues. V was pared by 5 bases and J by 2 bases, with 15 bases of the junction left unmatched. The CDR3 DNA reads TGTGCCAGCAGCATAAGGCCTCTAGCGGGGGGCAGGGTCACAGATACGCAGTATTTT. This encodes CASSIRPLAGGRVTDTQYF.

This chain joins TRBV7-3 and TRBJ2-7; D is ambiguous. The V end was cut by 2 bases, the J end by 3 bases, with 5 bases between. Germline V CDR1 and CDR2: SGHTA, FQGTGA. The CDR3 is 12 residues long. CDR3 bases: TGTGCCAGCAGCTTAGATCTCTACGAGCAGTACTTC. As protein: CASSLDLYEQYF.

J is TRBJ1-1 and V is TRBV4-3; 8 positions match TRBD1. V lost 0 bases, J lost 7 bases, and 7 bases stayed unmatched. The CDR3 is 15 residues long. CDR1 and CDR2 (germline): LGHNA, YSLEER. The DNA for the CDR3 is TGCGCCAGCAGCCAAGATCCGGACAGGGACAGTGAAGCTTTCTTT. Its protein is CASSQDPDRDSEAFF.

The chain is built from TRBV7-9 and TRBJ2-1; 7 bases line up with TRBD1. CDR1 SEHNR and CDR2 FQNEAQ come from the germline V gene (reference sequence). The CDR3 covers 15 residues. V lost 3 bases, J lost 3 bases, and 5 bases stayed unmatched. The CDR3 bases are TGTGCCAGCAGCTTCCAGGGACAGTTCTACAATGAGCAGTTCTTC. Translating it yields CASSFQGQFYNEQFF.

The genes are TRBV4-2 and TRBJ1-6; D gene uncertain. Germline values: CDR1 LGHNA, CDR2 YNFKEQ. CDR3 size: 17 residues. V was cut by 2 bases and J by 2 bases, with 13 bases left in between. The CDR3 DNA reads TGTGCCAGCAGCCAACAGACGTCGGGAACCTATAATTCACCCCTCCACTTT. Protein product: CASSQQTSGTYNSPLHF.

A note on this clone: This specimen includes other DNA sequences encoding the same CDR3. The chain is built from TRBV5-1 and TRBJ1-2; no definite D call. The CDR3 loop spans 12 amino acids. Germline loops: CDR1 SGHRS, CDR2 YFSETQ. With 0 bases removed from V and 4 bases from J, the gap between germline ends came to 4 bases. The DNA of the CDR3 is TGCGCCAGCAGCTTGGATTTCTATGGCTACACCTTC. It encodes CASSLDFYGYTF. Based on the CDR3 plus reference TRBV5-1 and TRBJ1-2, the full variable domain is KAGVTQTPRYLIKTRGQQVTLSCSPISGHRSVSWYQQTPGQGLQFLFEYFSETQRNKGNFPGRFSGRQFSNSRSEMNVSTLELGDSALYLCASSLDFYGYTFGSGTRLTVV.

The chain links TRBV7-2 to TRBJ2-7, with D perhaps matching TRBD1 (5 bases). The CDR3 has 16 amino acids. CDR1 and CDR2 from the germline V gene are SGHTA and FQGNSA. V dropped 5 bases and J dropped 5 bases, with 22 bases sitting between them. In DNA form, the CDR3 reads TGTGCCAGCAGCCCCTTAGGGCAGGGATTCCTTGACGAGCAGTACTTC. It is translated as CASSPLGQGFLDEQYF. The variable domain in full, completed from reference TRBV7-2 and TRBJ2-7, reads GAGVSQSPSNKVTEKGKDVELRCDPISGHTALYWYRQSLGQGLEFLIYFQGNSAPDKSGLPSDRFSAERTGGSVSTLTIQRTQQEDSAVYLCASSPLGQGFLDEQYFGPGTRLTVT.

The rearrangement links TRBV5-1 to TRBJ2-3; D uncertain. The V end was cut by 5 bases, the J end by 0 bases, with 13 bases between. The germline CDR1 and CDR2 sequences are SGHRS and YFSETQ. The CDR3 runs to 15 residues. The CDR3 region has the DNA TGCGCCAGCAGAAGGCAGCAGTCTAGCACAGATACGCAGTATTTT. Translated, it gives CASRRQQSSTDTQYF.

The rearrangement links TRBV5-1 to TRBJ1-5; D ambiguous. There are 14 residues in the CDR3. V shed 4 bases and J shed 3 bases, with 11 bases lying between them. Germline CDR1 reads SGHRS; CDR2 reads YFSETQ. CDR3 nucleotide sequence: TGCGCCAGCAGCGTGGACCCATTCAATCAGCCCCAGCATTTT. Its protein is CASSVDPFNQPQHF.

This chain connects TRBV12-5 to TRBJ1-2; 7 nucleotides match TRBD1. This CDR3 spans 16 amino acids. Germline CDR1 LGHNT, CDR2 FRNRAP. Losses at the gene ends were 4 bases for V and 5 bases for J; bases not matched to a gene: 13. The CDR3 protein is CASGWGGQTFTYGYTF. As DNA, the CDR3 is TGTGCTAGTGGTTGGGGGGGACAGACTTTTACTTATGGCTACACCTTC.

The chain joins TRBV18 to TRBJ1-1; no clear D. V was pared by 0 bases and J by 0 bases, with 2 bases between. The CDR3 is 13 amino acids. Germline V gene sequence: CDR1 KGHSH, CDR2 LQKENI. The CDR3 protein is CASSPPLNTEAFF. DNA of the CDR3: TGTGCCAGCTCACCACCATTGAACACTGAAGCTTTCTTT.

The rearrangement uses TRBV4-3 and TRBJ2-4, with 7 bases that match TRBD2. V shed 0 bases, J shed 7 bases, and the junction held 18 bases outside the gene matches. CDR3 length: 19 residues. CDR1 LGHNA and CDR2 YSLEER come from the germline V gene. CDR3 sequence reads: CASSQDLEYAGRVTNIQYF. The DNA for the CDR3 is TGCGCCAGCAGCCAAGATTTGGAGTACGCAGGGAGGGTAACTAACATTCAGTACTTC.

The J gene is TRBJ2-7, the V gene TRBV7-2; D is undetermined. With 0 bases removed from V and 6 bases from J, the gap between germline ends came to 6 bases. The CDR3 is 12 residues long. Germline V lookup: CDR1 SGHTA, CDR2 FQGNSA. The CDR3 region is CASSLAIGEQYF. The CDR3 bases are TGTGCCAGCAGCTTAGCGATCGGCGAGCAGTACTTC.

The chain carries TRBV5-4 and TRBJ2-7; 7 bases align to TRBD2. The CDR3 spans 12 residues. Germline CDR1 is SGHNT and CDR2 is YYREEE (reference sequence). V was pared by 3 bases and J by 6 bases, with 3 bases of the junction left unmatched. The CDR3 protein is CASSSLAGEQYF. Written as DNA, the CDR3 is TGTGCCAGCAGCTCGTTAGCGGGCGAGCAGTACTTC.

The rearrangement links TRBV7-9 to TRBJ1-2, with a tentative D call TRBD1 (5 bases). Germline lookup yields CDR1 SEHNR and CDR2 FQNEAQ (reference sequence). Deletions cut 5 bases from V and 4 bases from J, with 14 bases between. This CDR3 has 14 residues. This CDR3 is CASSPHEGIYGYTF. The DNA for the CDR3 is TGTGCCAGCAGCCCCCATGAGGGGATCTATGGCTACACCTTC.

This rearrangement joins TRBV5-3 to TRBJ1-1; maybe TRBD1 (5 bases). TRBV5-3 is annotated as an ORF whose role is uncertain. The CDR3 sequence is 17 residues long. The V gene lost 1 base and the J gene lost 4 bases, with 20 bases spanning the gap. The CDR3 nucleotides are TGTGCCAGAAGCTTGAGGAAGGGGATGGGGGAGAGCACTGAAGCTTTCTTT. Encoded protein: CARSLRKGMGESTEAFF.

The rearrangement uses TRBV6-5 and TRBJ2-2; D might be TRBD2 (5 bases). In germline, CDR1 is MNHEY, CDR2 SVGAGI. Trimming removed 2 bases at V and 0 bases at J, with 10 bases between. The CDR3 consists of 16 residues. The CDR3 DNA sequence: TGTGCCAGCAGTTACCGGAGGACCGCGAACACCGGGGAGCTGTTTTTT. Amino acid sequence: CASSYRRTANTGELFF.